The 5 T cell receptor beta chains in this list originate from one sample, sequenced in a study of OX40 agonist ivuxolimab in advanced cancers. The data were produced by immunoSEQ multiplex PCR, yet TCRdb's version contains in-frame clones alone and is incomplete. The sample contains some 60,000 clones, around 90% of which appear only once. Specimen: CD4+ or CD8+ T cells sorted from blood, collected in a trial of the OX40 agonist ivuxolimab. The receptors originated from an adult with an advanced solid tumor such as melanoma, head and neck, liver or kidney cancer.

This clone was recorded a few times. The chain employs TRBV29-1 and TRBJ2-1; perhaps D is TRBD1 or TRBD2 (7 bases each). Trimming left V 1 base short and J 4 bases short, with 29 bases between. Germline loops: CDR1 SQVTM, CDR2 ANQGSEA. CDR3 size: 20 residues. The CDR3 coding sequence is TGCAGCGTTGAAGCCGACAGTAACCTAGGGGGCGGGGGACAATACAATGAGCAGTTCTTC. Its translation: CSVEADSNLGGGGQYNEQFF.

The rearrangement uses TRBV27 and TRBJ1-5; a weak D match, TRBD1 (6 bases). The CDR3 is 14 residues long. The germline V gene encodes CDR1 MNHEY and CDR2 SMNVEV (reference sequence). V gave up 6 bases and J gave up 3 bases, with 12 bases separating them. The CDR3 is CASSQAGVNQPQHF. CDR3 DNA sequence: TGTGCCAGCAGCCAGGCAGGGGTCAATCAGCCCCAGCATTTT.

This sequence joins TRBV7-8 and TRBJ2-7, with 15 bases lining up with TRBD2. The CDR3 is 15 residues long. The J segment lost 4 bases and the V segment lost 4 bases, leaving 2 bases of the junction unmatched. Germline V gene sequence: CDR1 SGHVS, CDR2 FQNEAQ. The DNA for the CDR3 is TGTGCCAGCAGCTCGGGACTAGCGGGAGGTTACGAGCAGTACTTC. Residues: CASSSGLAGGYEQYF.

The chain is built from TRBV5-1 and TRBJ2-3, with D uncertain. This CDR3 is built from 17 residues. Germline-derived CDR1 and CDR2 are SGHRS and YFSETQ. V was trimmed by 0 bases and J by 5 bases, leaving 19 bases between them. CDR3 region: CASSLEGSMVGLDTQYF. In DNA form, the CDR3 reads TGCGCCAGCAGCTTGGAGGGCAGCATGGTGGGTCTAGATACGCAGTATTTT. The full variable domain, its missing parts supplied by reference TRBV5-1 and TRBJ2-3, is KAGVTQTPRYLIKTRGQQVTLSCSPISGHRSVSWYQQTPGQGLQFLFEYFSETQRNKGNFPGRFSGRQFSNSRSEMNVSTLELGDSALYLCASSLEGSMVGLDTQYFGPGTRLTVL.

V is TRBV12-5 and J is TRBJ2-1; D gene uncertain. The V end was cut by 1 base, the J end by 2 bases, with 6 bases between. The CDR3 contains 14 residues. The germline gives CDR1 LGHNT, CDR2 FRNRAP. The CDR3 region has the DNA TGTGCTAGTGGTTTGGGCCCCACCTACAATGAGCAGTTCTTC. It encodes CASGLGPTYNEQFF.